A selection of T cell receptor beta chains follows, all from one sample in a study of regulatory T cells in long-lasting Graves disease. TCRdb independently ran MiXCR on the multiplex PCR reads; one entry per CDR3 protein. The sample records around 360,000 distinct CDR3 sequences, about 17% being singletons. These data are also associated with another study on T cells in Graves' hyperthyroidism and ophthalmopathy.

Sequencing used peripheral blood mononuclear cells (PBMCs), obtained at new diagnosis, from a patient treated with antithyroid drugs. The receptors derive from a young woman with Graves disease. Each CDR3 is given with its conserved first and last residue. Each record gives: clone size, CDR3 length, J gene, D gene, V gene, CDR3 DNA, CDR3 protein. The D gene is left open where the match is weak. Expanded clones are given a class, and other clones once, few, many or no size at all.

size: many
length: 12
J: TRBJ1-1
D: .
V: TRBV29-1
DNA: TGCAGCGTTAAGGGGCGGTGGACTGAAGCTTTCTTT
CDR3: CSVKGRWTEAFF

size: many
length: 14
J: TRBJ2-7
D: TRBD2
V: TRBV11-2
DNA: TGTGCCAGCAGCTTTTCGGGGGGTGCCTACGAGCAGTACTTC
CDR3: CASSFSGGAYEQYF

size: .
length: 14
J: TRBJ1-2
D: .
V: TRBV5-1
DNA: TGCGCCAGCAGCTCAACAGGGAGCCCCTATGGCTACACCTTC
CDR3: CASSSTGSPYGYTF

size: .
length: 15
J: TRBJ2-2
D: .
V: TRBV4-2
DNA: TGTGCCAGCAGCCCTGGGGGGCCTCGTACCGGGGAGCTGTTTTTT
CDR3: CASSPGGPRTGELFF

size: many
length: 13
J: TRBJ1-1
D: .
V: TRBV5-1
DNA: TGCGCCAGCAGCTTGGCTAAGGACACTGAAGCTTTCTTT
CDR3: CASSLAKDTEAFF

size: many
length: 15
J: TRBJ2-7
D: TRBD1
V: TRBV6-1
DNA: TGTGCCAGCATCCTCCGGGACAGGGGTACCTACGAGCAGTACTTC
CDR3: CASILRDRGTYEQYF

size: many
length: 12
J: TRBJ2-7
D: .
V: TRBV3-1
DNA: TGTGCCAGCAGCCTCGGAGGGGGGGACGAGTACTTC
CDR3: CASSLGGGDEYF

size: many
length: 15
J: TRBJ2-7
D: TRBD1
V: TRBV7-9
DNA: TGTGCCAGCAGCTCCCAACCGGGACAGGGTATAGAGCAGTACTTC
CDR3: CASSSQPGQGIEQYF

size: .
length: 14
J: TRBJ2-7
D: .
V: TRBV11-2
DNA: TGTGCCAGCAGCTTAGACAGGGGCGCCTACGAGCAGTACTTC
CDR3: CASSLDRGAYEQYF

size: many
length: 13
J: TRBJ2-1
D: TRBD2
V: TRBV5-1
DNA: TGCGCCAGCAGCTTGGAAGGCAGCGGGACCCAGTTCTTC
CDR3: CASSLEGSGTQFF

size: .
length: 14
J: TRBJ2-7
D: .
V: TRBV3-1
DNA: TGTGCCAGCAGCCATTGGGACCGCATCTACGAGCAGTACTTC
CDR3: CASSHWDRIYEQYF

size: .
length: 17
J: TRBJ1-5
D: .
V: TRBV6-2/TRBV6-3
DNA: TGTGCCAGCAGTTACACCACAGGGACGGCTAGCAATCAGCCCCAGCATTTT
CDR3: CASSYTTGTASNQPQHF

size: few
length: 11
J: TRBJ2-5
D: .
V: TRBV19
DNA: TGTGCCAGTAGTATATTGGAGACCCAGTACTTC
CDR3: CASSILETQYF

size: .
length: 15
J: TRBJ1-4
D: TRBD1
V: TRBV11-2
DNA: TGTGCCAGCAGCCCGTGGACAGGGGTTAATGAAAAACTGTTTTTT
CDR3: CASSPWTGVNEKLFF

size: many
length: 14
J: TRBJ2-1
D: TRBD2
V: TRBV11-2
DNA: TGTGCCAGCAGCTCTAGCGGGAGATTCGATGAGCAGTTCTTC
CDR3: CASSSSGRFDEQFF